This TCR beta chain stems from a study of molecular identifiers for immune sequencing clone quantification. TCRdb re-derived calls from the PCR reads in MiXCR, one entry per CDR3 protein. The sample holds hundreds of thousands of distinct CDR3 sequences, less than 30% seen once. Sorting captured naive CD8 T cells as CD8+CD4-CCR7+CD45RA+. This clonotype was observed at least ten times. Source material: naive CD8+ T cells from blood, with Jurkat cell RNA spiked in. The subset is: FACS-sorted CD8+CD4-CCR7+CD45RA+ naive T cells. The TCR sequence derives from a human donor in good health. Some libraries in this study had Jurkat cell RNA spiked in.

The CDR3 here is CSARMRNYNEQFF. The CDR3 DNA reads TGCAGTGCTAGAATGCGGAACTACAATGAGCAGTTCTTC. The chain links TRBV20-1 to TRBJ2-1; D gene ambiguous. This CDR3 is built from 13 residues. V lost 2 bases and J 3 bases, leaving 8 bases between the germline ends. CDR1 DFQATT and CDR2 SNEGSKA come from the germline V gene (reference sequence).